This section outlines one T cell receptor beta chain sequence together with its context. Trimming pared 0 bases from V and 3 bases from J, leaving 17 bases between. CDR1 and CDR2 (germline): KGHSH, LQKENI. This CDR3 spans 17 amino acids. This entry comes from a study of blood T cell repertoires in COVID-19. About the study: Samples representing acute and convalescent COVID-19 were sourced from the United States, Italy and Spain. T cells, B-cell-depleted T cells, or PBMCs supplied cDNA or gDNA.

Authors' data handling: The authors estimated nucleated cell counts from reference gene primer amplification. Generated by immunoSEQ multiplex PCR, the TCRdb table keeps only in-frame clones and is missing some. The V and J calls and clone size are taken from that table; D and trimming were inferred from the DNA. The table lists over 150,000 clones, roughly 80% of them singletons. This TCR derives from a man aged 18-30 years with active or convalescent COVID-19. The sequenced material came from peripheral blood. This rearrangement joins TRBV18 to TRBJ1-1; possible D gene TRBD1, 5 bases. This chain's CDR3 is CASSPPRVAGLDTEAFF. In DNA form, the CDR3 reads TGTGCCAGCTCACCACCCAGGGTGGCTGGTTTGGACACTGAAGCTTTCTTT. The complete variable domain, with remaining parts taken from reference TRBV18 and TRBJ1-1, reads NAGVMQNPRHLVRRRGQEARLRCSPMKGHSHVYWYRQLPEEGLKFMVYLQKENIIDESGMPKERFSAEFPKEGPSILRIQQVVRGDSAAYFCASSPPRVAGLDTEAFFGQGTRLTVV.